The clone carrying this T cell receptor (beta chain) was observed many times. This CDR3 contains 14 residues. This specimen belongs to a study of CD8 T cells in ankylosing spondylitis. In making TCR beta libraries, quantitative 5'-RACE with molecular barcodes was used. One entry per CDR3 protein results from TCRdb running MiXCR on the 5' RACE reads. Of fewer than 200,000 distinct CDR3 sequences listed, over 15% are singletons. Sequencing was carried out using blood, either unsorted or a sorted T cell fraction (not recorded which). The origin of this receptor is a male donor aged 5-30 years with ankylosing spondylitis or in good health (not recorded which). J is TRBJ2-1 and V is TRBV21-1. TRBV21-1 is a known pseudogene. The CDR3 spells CASSKTGVNNEQFF. The CDR3 bases are TGTGCCAGCAGCAAAACGGGGGTAAACAATGAGCAGTTCTTC.